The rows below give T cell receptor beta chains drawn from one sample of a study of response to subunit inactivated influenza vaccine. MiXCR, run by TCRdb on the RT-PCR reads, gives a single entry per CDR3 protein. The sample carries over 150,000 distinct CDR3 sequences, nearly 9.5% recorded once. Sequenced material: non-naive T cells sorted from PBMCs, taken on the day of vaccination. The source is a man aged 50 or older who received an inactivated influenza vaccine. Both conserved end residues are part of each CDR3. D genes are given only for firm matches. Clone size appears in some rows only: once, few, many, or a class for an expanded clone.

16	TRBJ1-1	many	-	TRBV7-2	TGTGCCAGCAGCGACCCTCAGGTTCCCTCGAACACTGAAGCTTTCTTT	CASSDPQVPSNTEAFF
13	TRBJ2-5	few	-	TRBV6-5	TGTGCCAGCAGTACTGGGATTTGGGAGACCCAGTACTTC	CASSTGIWETQYF
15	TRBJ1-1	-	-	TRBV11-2	TGTGCCAGCAGTTTCAACACAGGGCGAGGGACTGAAGCTTTCTTT	CASSFNTGRGTEAFF
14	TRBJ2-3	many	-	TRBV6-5	TGTGCCAGCAGTTATCGAGCGAGGGGGGATACGCAGTATTTT	CASSYRARGDTQYF
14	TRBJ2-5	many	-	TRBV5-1	TGCGCCAGCAGCTTGGCCAACTATATGGAGACCCAGTACTTC	CASSLANYMETQYF
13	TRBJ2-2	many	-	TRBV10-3	TGTGCCATCAGGGCTACGAACACCGGGGAGCTGTTTTTT	CAIRATNTGELFF
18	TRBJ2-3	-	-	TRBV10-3	TGTGCCATCAGTGAGTCGGGGAGGGGGCTAAGGGTCACAGATACGCAGTTTTTT	CAISESGRGLRVTDTQFF
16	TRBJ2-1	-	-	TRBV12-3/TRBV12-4	TGTGCCAGCAGCCTACCAGGGGAGCGGGCCTACAATGAGCAGTTCTTC	CASSLPGERAYNEQFF
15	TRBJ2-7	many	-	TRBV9	TGTGCCAGCAGCGTAGAGGCAGGTGGGTCCTACGAGCAGTACTTC	CASSVEAGGSYEQYF
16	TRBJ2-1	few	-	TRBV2	TGTGCCAGCAGTGAATACGGTTACAGCTCCTACAATGAGCAGTTCTTC	CASSEYGYSSYNEQFF
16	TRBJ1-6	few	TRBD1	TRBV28	TGTGCCAGCAGTTTATCCCGATACAGGGGAAATTCACCCCTCCACTTT	CASSLSRYRGNSPLHF
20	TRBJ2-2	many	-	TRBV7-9	TGTGCCAGCAGGCCGCGTCCGGGACATCGCAACCGGCGTAACACCGGGGAGCTGTTTTTT	CASRPRPGHRNRRNTGELFF
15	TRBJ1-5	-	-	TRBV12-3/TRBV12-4	TGTGCCAGCAGTTTAGCGCTGGGGGGCAATCAGCCCCAGCATTTT	CASSLALGGNQPQHF
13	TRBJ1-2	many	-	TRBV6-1	TGTGCCAGCAGTGACCCCCAGTTATGGGGCTACACCTTC	CASSDPQLWGYTF
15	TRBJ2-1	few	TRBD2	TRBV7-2	TGTGCCAGCAGCTTTCGGGGGGGGGTCATCATGGAGCAGTTCTTC	CASSFRGGVIMEQFF
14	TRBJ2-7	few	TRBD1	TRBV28	TGTGCCAGCAGCCCAACCGACAGGGAATACGAGCAGTACTTC	CASSPTDREYEQYF
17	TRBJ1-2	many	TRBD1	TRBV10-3	TGTGCCATCAGTGAGCCGGGATGGGACAGGGGCGCCTATGGCTACACCTTC	CAISEPGWDRGAYGYTF
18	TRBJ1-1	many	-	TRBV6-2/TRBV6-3	TGTGCCAGCAGTTACTCGACTAGAGGGCGATCCATGAACACTGAAGCTTTCTTT	CASSYSTRGRSMNTEAFF
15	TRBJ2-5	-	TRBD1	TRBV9	TGTGCCAGCAACCCCGGGACAGGAGTTTTTGAGACCCAGTACTTC	CASNPGTGVFETQYF
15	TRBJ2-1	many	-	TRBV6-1	TGTGCCAACAGCCTCGGCCCGAGCTCCTACAATGAGCAGTTCTTC	CANSLGPSSYNEQFF
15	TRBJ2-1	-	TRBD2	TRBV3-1	TGTGCCAGCAGCCAAGTTGCGGGAGGGCCGAGTGAGCAGTTCTTC	CASSQVAGGPSEQFF
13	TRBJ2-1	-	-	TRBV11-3	TGTGCCAGCAGCTTAGACGGGCCCCGTGAGCAGTTCTTC	CASSLDGPREQFF
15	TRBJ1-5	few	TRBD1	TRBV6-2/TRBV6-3	TGTGCCAGCGCTACCGACAGGGAAGCGAAGCAGCCCCAGCATTTT	CASATDREAKQPQHF
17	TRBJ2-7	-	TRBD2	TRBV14	TGTGCCAGCAGCCAAGATACACTAGCGGAGGGGGGCTACGAGCAGTACTTC	CASSQDTLAEGGYEQYF
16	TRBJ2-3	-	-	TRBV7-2	TGTGCCAGCAGCGGGCAAGGGGGGGGGATCACAGATACGCAGTATTTT	CASSGQGGGITDTQYF
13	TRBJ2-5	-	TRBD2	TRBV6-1	TGTGCCAGCAGTGAAGTTAGCGGGGAGACCCAGTACTTC	CASSEVSGETQYF
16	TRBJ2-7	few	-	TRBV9	TGTGCCAGCAGCGTAGAGGGGGAGTACCCATCCTACGAGCAGTACTTC	CASSVEGEYPSYEQYF
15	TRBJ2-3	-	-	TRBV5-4	TGTGCCAGCAGCTTGGGGCCGGGGGCAGGAGATACGCAGTATTTT	CASSLGPGAGDTQYF
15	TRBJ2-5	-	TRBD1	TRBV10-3	TGTGCCATCAGTGAGCCCGGGACAGGGGAAGAGACCCAGTACTTC	CAISEPGTGEETQYF
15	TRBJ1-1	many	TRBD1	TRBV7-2	TGTGCCAGCAGCCCTCTCGCAGGGGGCATCACTGAAGCTTTCTTT	CASSPLAGGITEAFF
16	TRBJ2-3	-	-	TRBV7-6	TGTGCCAGCAGCCGTACATATGACGCCTCCCAGGGTACGCAGTATTTT	CASSRTYDASQGTQYF
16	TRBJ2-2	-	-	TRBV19	TGTGCCAGTAGTACCTTAGCGGTCTCGAACACCGGGGAGCTGTTTTTT	CASSTLAVSNTGELFF
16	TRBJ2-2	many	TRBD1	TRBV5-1	TGCGCCAGCAGCGAGACAGGGGGCGCCGGCACCGGGGAGCTGTTTTTT	CASSETGGAGTGELFF
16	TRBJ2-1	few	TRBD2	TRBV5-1	TGCGCCAGCAGCTTGGGACTAGCGGGGGTGGACAATGAGCAGTTCTTC	CASSLGLAGVDNEQFF
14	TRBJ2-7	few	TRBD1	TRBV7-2	TGTGCCAGCAGCTTGGGACAGCCGGCAGGGGAGCAGTACTTC	CASSLGQPAGEQYF
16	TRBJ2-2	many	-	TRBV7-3	TGTGCCAGCAGCTTAAAGGGGTTAGCCCGTGGCGGGGAGCTGTTTTTT	CASSLKGLARGGELFF
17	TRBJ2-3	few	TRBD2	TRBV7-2	TGTGCCAGCAGCCTAAGGACTAGCGGGAGGAGTACAGATACGCAGTATTTT	CASSLRTSGRSTDTQYF
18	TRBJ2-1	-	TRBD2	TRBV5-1	TGCGCCAGCAGCGCCCGGCGAGGGAGCGGGGGAGCTTACAATGAGCAGTTCTTC	CASSARRGSGGAYNEQFF
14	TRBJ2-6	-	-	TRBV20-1	TGCAGTGCTAGTAGGGCGGACGGGGCCAACGTCCTGACTTTC	CSASRADGANVLTF
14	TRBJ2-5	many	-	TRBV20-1	TGCAGTGTTTTGACTAGTTTCGGCCCAGAGACCCAGTACTTC	CSVLTSFGPETQYF
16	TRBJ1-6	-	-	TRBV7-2	TGTGCCAGCAGCTTGAATTATAGGGGATCAAATTCACCCCTCCACTTT	CASSLNYRGSNSPLHF
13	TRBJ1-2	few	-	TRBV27	TGTGCCAGCAGTTTAAAGGGAGACTATGGCTACACCTTC	CASSLKGDYGYTF
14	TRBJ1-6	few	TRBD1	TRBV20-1	TGCAGTGCTAAACAGGGGAACAGAAATTCACCCCTCCACTTT	CSAKQGNRNSPLHF
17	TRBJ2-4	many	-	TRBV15	TGTGCCACCAGCAGAGATCCCTCGTCCCAACGGGGAAACATTCAGTACTTC	CATSRDPSSQRGNIQYF
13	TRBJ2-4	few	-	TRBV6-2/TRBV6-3	TGTGCCAGCAGTTTGTCAGCCAAAAACATTCAGTACTTC	CASSLSAKNIQYF
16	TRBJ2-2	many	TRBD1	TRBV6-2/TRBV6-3	TGTGCCAGCAGTAGGACAGGGCTTTCGAACACCGGGGAGCTGTTTTTT	CASSRTGLSNTGELFF
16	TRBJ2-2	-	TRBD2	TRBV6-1	TGTGCCAGCGGACGGAGGCTAGCGGGCCCCACCGGGGAGCTGTTTTTT	CASGRRLAGPTGELFF
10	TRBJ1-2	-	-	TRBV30	TGTGCCTGGATAGGCTATGGCTACACCTTC	CAWIGYGYTF
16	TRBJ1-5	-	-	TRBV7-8	TGTGCCAGCAGCTCCGCGGGGGGGTTCGGCAATCAGCCCCAGCATTTT	CASSSAGGFGNQPQHF
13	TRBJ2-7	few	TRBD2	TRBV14	TGTGCCAGCAGCCTGGGACTACCCTCCAAGCAGTACTTC	CASSLGLPSKQYF
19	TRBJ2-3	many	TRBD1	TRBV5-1	TGCGCCAGCAGCTTGCCACCAATCTCCGGACAGGGCCGAACAGATACGCAGTATTTT	CASSLPPISGQGRTDTQYF
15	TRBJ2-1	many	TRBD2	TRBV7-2	TGTGCCAGCAGCTTAGTACGGGGGGTCTACAATGAGCAGTTCTTC	CASSLVRGVYNEQFF
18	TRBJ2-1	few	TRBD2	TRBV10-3	TGTGCCATCAGTGCGGGGGGGACTAGCGGGAGTGTGGGCAATGAGCAGTTCTTC	CAISAGGTSGSVGNEQFF